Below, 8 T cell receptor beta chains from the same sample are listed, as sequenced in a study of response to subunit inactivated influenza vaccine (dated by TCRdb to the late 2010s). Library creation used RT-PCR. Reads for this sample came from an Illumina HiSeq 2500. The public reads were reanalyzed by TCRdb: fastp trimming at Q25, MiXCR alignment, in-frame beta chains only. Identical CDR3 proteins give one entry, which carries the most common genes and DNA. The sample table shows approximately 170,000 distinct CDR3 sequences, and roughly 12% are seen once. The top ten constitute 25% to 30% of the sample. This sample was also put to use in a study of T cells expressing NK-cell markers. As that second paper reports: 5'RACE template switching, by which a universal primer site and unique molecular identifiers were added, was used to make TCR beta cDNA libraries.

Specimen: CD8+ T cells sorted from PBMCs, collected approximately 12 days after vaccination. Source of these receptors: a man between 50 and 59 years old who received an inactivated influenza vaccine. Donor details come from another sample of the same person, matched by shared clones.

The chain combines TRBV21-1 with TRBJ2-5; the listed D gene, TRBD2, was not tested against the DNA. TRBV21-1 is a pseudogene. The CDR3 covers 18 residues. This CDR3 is CASSKGEVEGLSTETQYF. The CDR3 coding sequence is TGTGCCAGCAGCAAAGGAGAGGTAGAGGGTCTATCCACGGAGACCCAGTACTTC.

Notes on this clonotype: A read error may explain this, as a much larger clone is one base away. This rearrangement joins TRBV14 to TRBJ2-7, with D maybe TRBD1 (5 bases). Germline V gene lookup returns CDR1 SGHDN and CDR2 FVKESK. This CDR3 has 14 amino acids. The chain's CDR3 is CGSSRQGISYEQYF. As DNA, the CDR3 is TGTGGCAGCAGCCGTCAGGGAATTTCCTACGAGCAGTACTTC.

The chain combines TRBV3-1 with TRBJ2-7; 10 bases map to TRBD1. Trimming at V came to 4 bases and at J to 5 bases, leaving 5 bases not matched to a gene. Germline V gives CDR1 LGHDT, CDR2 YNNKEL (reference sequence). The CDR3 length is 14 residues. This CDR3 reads CASSRTGGRNEQYF. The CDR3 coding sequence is TGTGCCAGCAGCCGGACAGGGGGACGGAACGAGCAGTACTTC.

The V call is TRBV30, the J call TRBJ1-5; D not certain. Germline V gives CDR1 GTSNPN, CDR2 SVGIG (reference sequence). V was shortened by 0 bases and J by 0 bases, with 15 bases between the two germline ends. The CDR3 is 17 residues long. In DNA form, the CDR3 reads TGTGCCTGGAGTGTAGAGGGTACCCCTTATAGCAATCAGCCCCAGCATTTT. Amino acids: CAWSVEGTPYSNQPQHF. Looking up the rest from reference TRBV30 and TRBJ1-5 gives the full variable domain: SQTIHQWPATLVQPVGSPLSLECTVEGTSNPNLYWYRQAAGRGLQLLFYSVGIGQISSEVPQNLSASRPQDRQFILSSKKLLLSDSGFYLCAWSVEGTPYSNQPQHFGDGTRLSIL.

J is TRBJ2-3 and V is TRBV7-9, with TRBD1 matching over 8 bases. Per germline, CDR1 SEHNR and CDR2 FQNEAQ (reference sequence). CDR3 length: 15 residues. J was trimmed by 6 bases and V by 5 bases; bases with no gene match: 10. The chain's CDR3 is CASSGGTGVDDTQYF. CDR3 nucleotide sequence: TGTGCCAGCAGCGGGGGGACAGGCGTCGATGATACGCAGTATTTT.

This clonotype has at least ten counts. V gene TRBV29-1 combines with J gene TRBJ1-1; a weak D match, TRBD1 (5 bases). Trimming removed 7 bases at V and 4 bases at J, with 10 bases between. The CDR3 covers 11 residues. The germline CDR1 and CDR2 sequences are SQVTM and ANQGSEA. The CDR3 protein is CSAGGGTEAFF. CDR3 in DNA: TGCAGCGCGGGGGGGGGCACTGAAGCTTTCTTT.

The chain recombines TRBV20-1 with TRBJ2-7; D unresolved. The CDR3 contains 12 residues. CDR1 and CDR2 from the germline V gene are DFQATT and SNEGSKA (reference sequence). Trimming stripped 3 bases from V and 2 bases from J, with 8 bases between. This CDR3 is CSARASPYEQYF. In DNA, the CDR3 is TGCAGTGCTAGGGCTAGTCCCTACGAGCAGTACTTC.

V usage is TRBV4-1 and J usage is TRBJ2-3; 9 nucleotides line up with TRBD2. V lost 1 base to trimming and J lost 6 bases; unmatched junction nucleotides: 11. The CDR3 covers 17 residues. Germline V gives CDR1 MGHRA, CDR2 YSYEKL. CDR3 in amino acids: CASSQGDGGGARDTQYF. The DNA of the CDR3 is TGCGCCAGCAGCCAAGGCGACGGCGGGGGGGCCAGGGATACGCAGTATTTT.